The 21 T cell receptor beta chains below come from one sample, sequenced in a study of blood T cells in healthy people across ages. The use of a sample-barcoded 5' primer and a J-beta primer mix characterized a second PCR of roughly 7 to 12 cycles. TCRdb itself ran the 5' RACE reads through MiXCR, one entry per CDR3 protein. The sample has around 2 million distinct CDR3 sequences; approximately 39% are singletons. The specimen sequenced was blood. Receptor source: a human donor in good health.

The chain employs TRBV15 and TRBJ2-1, with D possibly being TRBD1 (5 bases). V gave up 2 bases and J gave up 15 bases, with 14 bases separating them. Germline V gene data show CDR1 as LNHNV and CDR2 as YYDKDF (reference sequence). The CDR3 sequence is 12 residues long. The CDR3 DNA sequence: TGTGCCACCAGCAGAAGGACATCCCAGGGGTTCTTC. Translating it yields CATSRRTSQGFF.

V and J are TRBV12-3 or TRBV12-4 and TRBJ2-7, with D tentatively TRBD1 or TRBD2 (6 bases each). CDR3 length: 15 amino acids. V was shortened by 6 bases and J by 2 bases, with 17 bases between the two germline ends. The CDR3 loop reads CASSATSGAAYEQYF. CDR3 in DNA: TGTGCCAGCAGCGCGACTTCGGGGGCGGCCTACGAGCAGTACTTC.

The chain combines TRBV7-3 with TRBJ2-1, with 8 bases aligning to TRBD1. The germline gives CDR1 SGHTA, CDR2 FQGTGA. V lost 1 base and J lost 7; bases outside the gene matches: 6. The CDR3 loop spans 15 amino acids. CDR3 residues: CASSLMGQAGNEQFF. DNA of the CDR3: TGTGCCAGCAGCTTAATGGGACAGGCGGGGAATGAGCAGTTCTTC.

This clonotype showed up just a few times. This chain joins TRBV12-3 or TRBV12-4 and TRBJ1-5, with TRBD1 matching over 8 bases. This CDR3 comprises 15 residues. J gave up 1 base and V 6 bases, and 5 bases lay outside the gene matches. The DNA for the CDR3 is TGTGCCAGCAGACAACAGGGGGGGAGCAATCAGCCCCAGCATTTT. Protein product: CASRQQGGSNQPQHF.

About this clonotype: A read error may be the cause here, since a much bigger clone is one base away. The rearrangement uses TRBV14 and TRBJ2-7; D uncertain. Trimming shortened V by 4 bases and J by 6 bases, and 4 bases separated the two germline ends. Germline V gene sequence: CDR1 SGHDN, CDR2 FVKESK. The CDR3 is made up of 10 amino acids. The chain's CDR3 is CASSPCEQYF. Written as DNA, the CDR3 is TGTGCCAGCAGCCCCTGCGAGCAGTACTTC.

The chain combines TRBV7-9 with TRBJ1-1; tentatively, D is TRBD1 (5 bases). This CDR3 comprises 13 residues. Germline CDR1 is SEHNR and CDR2 is FQNEAQ (reference sequence). Trimming removed 5 bases from V and 8 bases from J, with 15 bases in between. The CDR3 here is CASSLTRGIEAFF. The CDR3 DNA is TGTGCCAGCAGCCTAACACGGGGGATCGAAGCTTTCTTT.

This clonotype was seen a few times. The gene calls are TRBV20-1 and TRBJ2-7; TRBD2 matches at 8 bases. The CDR3 runs to 14 residues. V shed 1 base and J 1 base; nucleotides not matched to a gene: 3. Germline loops: CDR1 DFQATT, CDR2 SNEGSKA (reference sequence). CDR3 amino acids: CSARGAGASYEQYF. The CDR3, as DNA: TGCAGTGCTAGAGGAGCGGGGGCTTCCTACGAGCAGTACTTC.

This clonotype was seen more than once but under ten times. The germline gene is not matched at one end of the junction; a read error may be the cause. The CDR3 protein is CTSSQPTDYGYTF. CDR3 DNA sequence: TGTACCAGCAGCCAACCGACCGATTATGGCTACACCTTC. V gene TRBV5-5 combines with J gene TRBJ1-2; D ambiguous. The CDR3 is 13 amino acids. CDR1 is SGHKS and CDR2 is YYEKEE in the germline V gene (reference sequence). Looking up the rest from reference TRBV5-5 and TRBJ1-2 gives the full variable domain: DAGVTQSPTHLIKTRGQQVTLRCSPISGHKSVSWYQQVLGQGPQFIFQYYEKEERGRGNFPDRFSARQFPNYSSELNVNALLLGDSALYLCTSSQPTDYGYTFGSGTRLTVV.

The chain couples TRBV12-3 or TRBV12-4 to TRBJ2-3; no clear D gene. The CDR3 sequence is 14 residues long. Trimming shortened V by 3 bases and J by 6 bases, and 13 bases separated the two germline ends. The CDR3 reads CASSFGPQWDTQYF. The CDR3 DNA reads TGTGCCAGCAGTTTTGGGCCGCAGTGGGATACGCAGTATTTT.

In this sample, this clonotype turned up once. The chain links TRBV2 to TRBJ2-1, with 13 bases matching TRBD2. Unmatched junction bases numbered 9, after V lost 8 bases and J lost 8 bases. Germline CDR1 is SNHLY and CDR2 is FYNNEI. The length of the CDR3 is 15 residues. CDR3 protein: CASETSGGPKDEQFF. In DNA, the CDR3 is TGTGCCAGCGAGACTAGCGGGGGGCCTAAGGATGAGCAGTTCTTC.

This sequence joins TRBV12-3 or TRBV12-4 and TRBJ2-1; D unclear. V was trimmed by 5 bases and J by 8 bases, leaving 13 bases between them. The CDR3 contains 13 residues. The DNA of the CDR3 is TGTGCCAGCAGTCGGGCCTTACCGGATGAGCAGTTCTTC. The encoded protein is CASSRALPDEQFF.

This clonotype has a handful of counts. At one boundary the junction diverges from the germline segment, which might be a read error. The chain is built from TRBV7-2 and TRBJ2-3; TRBD2 aligns across 9 bases. The length of the CDR3 is 19 residues. CDR1 SGHTA and CDR2 FQGNSA come from the germline V gene. Here the CDR3 reads CASSLRRVGGGGNTDTQYF. The CDR3 nucleotides are TGCGCCAGCAGCCTCCGACGTGTTGGCGGGGGGGGAAACACAGATACGCAGTATTTT.

As concerns this clonotype: Germline and junction disagree at one end, which may indicate a read error. The chain uses TRBV28 and TRBJ1-2; TRBD1 might be the D (6 bases). The germline V gene has CDR1 MDHEN and CDR2 SYDVKM. The CDR3 has 14 amino acids. The DNA for the CDR3 is TGCGCCAGCAGCCTGGCAGGGGAGTTTGGTGGCTACACCTTC. Protein: CASSLAGEFGGYTF.

This clonotype was seen a single time. The J gene is TRBJ2-1, the V gene TRBV10-3; 14 positions match TRBD2. V lost 7 bases, J lost 7 bases, and 6 bases stayed unmatched. The CDR3 contains 15 residues. CDR1 ENHRY and CDR2 SYGVKD come from the germline V gene. The CDR3 region has the DNA TGTGCCATCACCAGACTAGCGGGGGGGCTGAATGAGCAGTTCTTC. Protein sequence: CAITRLAGGLNEQFF.

The CDR3 DNA follows: TGTGCCAGCAGGGGGTTGGGCGGCTCCTACGAGCAGTACTTC. Its translation: CASRGLGGSYEQYF. This chain links TRBV28 with TRBJ2-7; D is unclear. Trimming stripped 6 bases from V and 0 bases from J, with 12 bases between. The length of the CDR3 is 14 residues. Germline values: CDR1 MDHEN, CDR2 SYDVKM.

This rearrangement joins TRBV20-1 to TRBJ1-2; D is ambiguous. Germline assignment: CDR1 DFQATT and CDR2 SNEGSKA (reference sequence). There are 14 residues in the CDR3. Trimming removed 4 bases at V and 8 bases at J, with 20 bases between. CDR3 residues: CSAIIRQGKRGYTF. In nucleotides, the CDR3 is TGCAGTGCTATCATCAGACAAGGGAAAAGAGGCTACACCTTC.

Of note for this clonotype: Sequence at one end of the junction differs from germline and may be a read error. The rearrangement links TRBV11-3 to TRBJ1-1, with D unclear. Germline V gene lookup returns CDR1 SGHNT and CDR2 YENEEA. The CDR3 is 15 amino acids. The CDR3 here is CASSVQNQVNTEALF. The CDR3 nucleotides read TGTGCCAGCAGCGTACAGAATCAGGTCAACACTGAAGCTCTCTTT. Complete variable domain (other parts from reference TRBV11-3 and TRBJ1-1): EAGVVQSPRYKIIEKKQPVAFWCNPISGHNTLYWYLQNLGQGPELLIRYENEEAVDDSQLPKDRFSAERLKGVDSTLKIQPAELGDSAVYLCASSVQNQVNTEALFGQGTRLTVV.

For this clonotype: No DNA is shown, since the ends of the CDR3 on it are uncertain; the CDR3 is the one TCRdb lists. V usage is TRBV4-2 and J usage is TRBJ2-6; the DNA was not compared with TRBD2, the D call given in the table. The CDR3 numbers 24 amino acids, ends counted. Germline V gene data show CDR1 as LGHNA and CDR2 as YNFKEQ. This CDR3 reads CASSQVRAAGEGYTFGSGTNVLTF.

There are a few counts of this clonotype. V gene TRBV4-1 combines with J gene TRBJ2-7, with TRBD1 as a possible D gene (6 bases). CDR1 is MGHRA and CDR2 is YSYEKL in the germline V gene. Trimming stripped 2 bases from V and 3 bases from J, with 23 bases between. There are 18 residues in the CDR3. The CDR3 loop reads CASSQIDLTGPLGYEQYF. The CDR3 DNA is TGCGCCAGCAGCCAAATAGATCTGACAGGCCCTCTGGGCTACGAGCAGTACTTC.

This chain links TRBV12-5 with TRBJ2-3, with D maybe TRBD2 (5 bases). With 6 bases removed from V and 12 bases from J, the gap between germline ends came to 10 bases. CDR3 length: 10 residues. The germline V gene encodes CDR1 LGHNT and CDR2 FRNRAP. In nucleotides, the CDR3 is TGTGCTAGTGGAGCCGAGGGTCAGTATTTT. Translated: CASGAEGQYF.

The genes are TRBV7-2 and TRBJ2-1, with TRBD2 matching 9 bases. With the DNA end fitting TRBJ2-7 better, the J assignment may be wrong. Germline CDR1 SGHTA, CDR2 FQGNSA. The CDR3 is 15 amino acids. CDR3 loop: CASSFKRGDLDEQYF. CDR3 DNA: TGTGCCAGCAGTTTTAAGCGGGGGGACCTAGACGAGCAGTACTTC.